This T cell receptor beta chain was sequenced in a study of chemoradiotherapy in HPV16-positive cancers. General study results and limits: During treatment, candidate HPV-specific clones and E7-related motifs expanded in tumor. HPV-specific T cells were functionally defined from only a couple of HPV16-positive patients. HPV-responsive T-cell expansion during chemoradiotherapy was linked to improved recurrence-free survival in HPV16-positive patients.

Repeated repertoire sampling spanned the course of chemoradiotherapy. Clones were sequenced by immunoSEQ multiplex PCR, and TCRdb holds only the in-frame ones, with some missing. The data contain some 14,000 clones, more than 70% of them singletons. Comment on this clone: The antigen is unknown.

The CDR3 is 14 residues long. CDR1 is SGHVS, CDR2 FNYEAQ, per germline. V dropped 4 bases and J dropped 5; count of bases not matched to a gene: 6. This sequence was found in a human donor with HPV-associated anogenital cancer. Sequencing was performed on tumor tissue, taken from a patient who underwent chemoradiotherapy. This chain links TRBV7-6 with TRBJ1-1; 8 bases match TRBD1. The CDR3 coding sequence is TGTGCCAGCAGCTCCACAGGGGGAAGAACTGAAGCTTTCTTT. As protein: CASSSTGGRTEAFF.